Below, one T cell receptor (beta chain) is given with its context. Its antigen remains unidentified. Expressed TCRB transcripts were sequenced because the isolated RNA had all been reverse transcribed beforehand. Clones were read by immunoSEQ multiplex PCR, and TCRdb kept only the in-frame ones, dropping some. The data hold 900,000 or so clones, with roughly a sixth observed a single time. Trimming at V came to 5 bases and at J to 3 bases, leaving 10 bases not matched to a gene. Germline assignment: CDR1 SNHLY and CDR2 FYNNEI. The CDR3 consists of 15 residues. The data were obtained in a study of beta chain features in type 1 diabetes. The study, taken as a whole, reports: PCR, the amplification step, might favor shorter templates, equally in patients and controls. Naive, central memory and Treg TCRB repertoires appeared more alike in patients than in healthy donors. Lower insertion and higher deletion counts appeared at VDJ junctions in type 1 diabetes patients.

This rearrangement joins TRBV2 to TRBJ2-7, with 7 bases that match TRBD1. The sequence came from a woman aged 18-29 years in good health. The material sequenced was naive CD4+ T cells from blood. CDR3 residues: CASSSRQGKNYEQYF. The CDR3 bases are TGTGCCAGCAGTTCCCGACAGGGAAAAAACTACGAGCAGTACTTC.